A selection of T cell receptor beta chains follows, all from one sample in a study of shared clonotypes between healthy human individuals. Libraries were prepared by immunoSEQ multiplex PCR; TCRdb keeps only in-frame clonotypes and omits some of them. The sample records 2 million to 2.5 million clones, 93% being singletons. Sample: naive CD4+ T cells from PBMCs. The receptors originated from a man between 18 and 29 years old in good health. Some clones in this sample may be carry-over from other donors' samples. Each CDR3 is given with its conserved first and last residue. D genes are given only for firm matches. Only some rows state a clone size, as once, few, many or a class for expanded clones.

V gene	clone size	J gene	D gene	CDR3 protein	CDR3 DNA
TRBV19	once	TRBJ2-6	-	CASSILKGLQPSGANVLTF	TGTGCCAGTAGTATCCTCAAGGGATTACAACCCTCTGGGGCCAACGTCCTGACTTTC
TRBV7-9	-	TRBJ2-3	-	CASSLRLSSTDTQYF	TGTGCCAGCAGTTTAAGACTTTCTAGCACAGATACGCAGTATTTT
TRBV15	-	TRBJ2-7	-	CATSRDSQPIYEQYF	TGTGCCACCAGCAGGGACAGTCAACCTATATACGAGCAGTACTTC
TRBV7-3	-	TRBJ2-1	TRBD1	CASSIRDSTNEQFF	TGTGCCAGCAGTATCCGGGACAGCACTAATGAGCAGTTCTTC
TRBV7-6	once	TRBJ2-7	TRBD1	CASSRDRATSYEQYF	TGTGCCAGCAGCCGAGACAGGGCGACCTCCTACGAGCAGTACTTC
TRBV4-3	-	TRBJ2-7	TRBD2	CASSQGIAGRYEQYF	TGCGCCAGCAGCCAAGGGATAGCGGGAAGGTACGAGCAGTACTTC
TRBV10-3	-	TRBJ1-1	-	CASNTGVNTEAFF	TGTGCCAGCAATACGGGGGTGAACACTGAAGCTTTCTTT
TRBV5-1	once	TRBJ1-4	TRBD1	CASRGGGRGVNEKLFF	TGCGCCAGCAGGGGAGGGGGCCGAGGGGTTAATGAAAAACTGTTTTTT
TRBV6-6	-	TRBJ2-3	-	CASSPQMRDTQYF	TGTGCCAGCAGTCCCCAGATGAGGGATACGCAGTATTTT
TRBV11-2	-	TRBJ2-5	TRBD1	CASSFAGQGAGETQYF	TGTGCCAGCAGCTTTGCCGGACAGGGGGCTGGAGAGACCCAGTACTTC
TRBV27	-	TRBJ1-1	TRBD1	CASSKIRDRGPGNTEAFF	TGTGCCAGCAGTAAAATCCGGGACAGGGGGCCTGGGAACACTGAAGCTTTCTTT
TRBV29-1	-	TRBJ1-1	-	CSVVPAAMNTEAFF	TGCAGCGTTGTTCCCGCGGCAATGAACACTGAAGCTTTCTTT
TRBV4-2	-	TRBJ2-1	-	CASSQEGGGRQGEQFF	TGTGCCAGCAGCCAAGAAGGGGGCGGGAGACAGGGTGAGCAGTTCTTC
TRBV6-5	-	TRBJ2-7	-	CASSPRSSYEQYF	TGTGCCAGCAGTCCGAGGAGTTCCTACGAGCAGTACTTC